The 9 T cell receptor beta chains given below trace back to one sample, sequenced in a study of response to subunit inactivated influenza vaccine. TCRdb re-called the RT-PCR reads through MiXCR, storing one row per CDR3 protein. The sample contains about 180,000 distinct CDR3 sequences, nearly 9.5% of which appear only once. The sample consisted of non-naive T cells sorted from PBMCs, taken on the day of vaccination. Receptors originate from a man aged 50 to 60 who received an inactivated influenza vaccine.

There are a few counts of this clonotype. V is TRBV7-9 and J is TRBJ2-3, with 10 bases that match TRBD2. In germline, CDR1 is SEHNR, CDR2 FQNEAQ (reference sequence). The V gene end was trimmed by 3 bases and the J gene end by 1 base; junction bases not matched to a gene: 4. CDR3 length: 16 residues. The CDR3 sequence is CASSFYGTSGTDTQYF. CDR3 sequence (DNA): TGTGCCAGCAGCTTCTACGGGACTAGCGGCACAGATACGCAGTATTTT.

The chain combines TRBV15 with TRBJ2-3, with a tentative D call TRBD2 (5 bases). This CDR3 is built from 18 residues. Trimming pared 4 bases from V and 0 bases from J, leaving 20 bases between. Germline-derived CDR1 and CDR2 are LNHNV and YYDKDF (reference sequence). The CDR3 reads CATSTRAILRTSTDTQYF. The CDR3 coding sequence is TGTGCCACCAGCACCCGCGCAATACTGCGGACTAGCACAGATACGCAGTATTTT.

This clonotype was recorded a few times. The chain has TRBV5-1 and TRBJ1-1; D not certain. The germline V and J ends were trimmed by 5 bases and 2 bases, with 16 bases remaining between them. Germline-derived CDR1 and CDR2 are SGHRS and YFSETQ. CDR3 size: 15 residues. The CDR3 DNA is TGCGCCAGCAGTTGGTTACCCTTGGATAACACTGAAGCTTTCTTT. Amino acid sequence: CASSWLPLDNTEAFF.

This clonotype came up many times. The rearrangement uses TRBV6-6 and TRBJ1-1; no clear D gene. V was clipped by 5 bases and J by 3 bases, with 4 bases between them. CDR1 MNHNY and CDR2 SVGAGI come from the germline V gene (reference sequence). There are 11 residues in the CDR3. CDR3 DNA: TGTGCCAGCAGTCGGGACACTGAAGCTTTCTTT. Its translation is CASSRDTEAFF.

This clonotype was seen repeatedly, ten times or more. The rearrangement links TRBV9 to TRBJ1-2; 7 nucleotides line up with TRBD1. The CDR3 is made up of 15 amino acids. Germline CDR1 and CDR2: SGDLS and YYNGEE. J lost 5 bases, V lost 4 bases, and 11 bases had no gene match. The CDR3 DNA reads as TGTGCCAGCAGCCGAACCGGGACAGCACCTTATGGCTACACCTTC. It specifies CASSRTGTAPYGYTF.

This chain joins TRBV6-5 and TRBJ1-4, with 10 bases aligning to TRBD1. The V gene's germline CDR1 is MNHEY and CDR2 SVGAGI. The CDR3 runs to 14 residues. V was pared by 0 bases and J by 12 bases, with 4 bases of the junction left unmatched. The CDR3 is CASSYSSDRGELFF. CDR3 coding DNA: TGTGCCAGCAGTTACTCCTCGGACAGGGGGGAACTGTTTTTT.

The chain uses TRBV7-9 and TRBJ2-3, with 8 bases identical to TRBD2. Germline CDR1 and CDR2: SEHNR and FQNEAQ (reference sequence). The CDR3 length is 17 residues. V trimming: 2 bases; J trimming: 3 bases; junction bases outside the gene matches: 10. CDR3 nucleotides: TGTGCCAGCAGCTTACTACGGCTAGCGGGTGATACAGATACGCAGTATTTT. As protein: CASSLLRLAGDTDTQYF. Filled out from reference TRBV7-9 and TRBJ2-3, the complete variable domain reads DTGVSQNPRHKITKRGQNVTFRCDPISEHNRLYWYRQTLGQGPEFLTYFQNEAQLEKSRLLSDRFSAERPKGSFSTLEIQRTEQGDSAMYLCASSLLRLAGDTDTQYFGPGTRLTVL.

This clonotype occurred many times. This chain joins TRBV5-1 and TRBJ1-2, with 10 bases fitting TRBD1. In germline, CDR1 is SGHRS, CDR2 YFSETQ. The CDR3 totals 14 residues. The V gene end was trimmed by 4 bases and the J gene end by 5 bases; junction bases not matched to a gene: 5. The DNA for the CDR3 is TGCGCCAGCAGCCGGGGACAGGGGACATATGGCTACACCTTC. Amino acid sequence: CASSRGQGTYGYTF.

The gene calls are TRBV6-1 and TRBJ2-7; the match to TRBD2 covers 9 bases. V dropped 8 bases and J dropped 6; count of bases not matched to a gene: 14. The CDR3 loop spans 15 amino acids. Germline V gene sequence: CDR1 MNHNS, CDR2 SASEGT. DNA for the CDR3: TGTGCCAGCCTGGCGTTTCGACTAGCGGACTTCGAGCAGTACTTC. This translates into CASLAFRLADFEQYF.